This entry lists 7 T cell receptor beta chains sequenced from one sample in a study of CD8 T cells in Susac syndrome. RNA amounts of about 0.5 to 1 ug underwent reverse transcription with random hexamers. TCRdb independently ran MiXCR on the immunoSEQ multiplex PCR reads; one entry per CDR3 protein. This table has about 210,000 distinct CDR3 sequences, around 95% appearing once. The sample comprised CD4+ T cells from PBMCs. The receptors originated from a human donor with multiple sclerosis.

The genes are TRBV6-6 and TRBJ1-5, with 8 bases aligning to TRBD1. Germline values: CDR1 MNHNY, CDR2 SVGAGI (reference sequence). The CDR3 has 14 residues. CDR3 region: CASGQGNSNQPQHF. CDR3 sequence (DNA): TGTGCGAGCGGACAGGGAAATAGCAATCAGCCCCAGCATTTT.

This chain joins TRBV7-3 and TRBJ2-2; 7 bases agree with TRBD2. Germline CDR1 and CDR2: SGHTA and FQGTGA. V trimming: 3 bases; J trimming: 0 bases; junction bases outside the gene matches: 1. There are 15 residues in the CDR3. This chain's CDR3 is CASSLAGANTGELFF. As DNA, the CDR3 is TGTGCCAGCAGCTTGGCGGGAGCGAACACCGGGGAGCTGTTTTTT.

The CDR3 sequence: CASSVGERGYNEQFF. The CDR3 DNA follows: TGTGCCAGCAGCGTAGGAGAGCGGGGGTACAATGAGCAGTTCTTC. The V call is TRBV9, the J call TRBJ2-1, with TRBD2 matching over 8 bases. CDR1 and CDR2 (germline): SGDLS, YYNGEE. Losses at the gene ends were 0 bases for V and 4 bases for J; bases not matched to a gene: 3. CDR3 size: 15 residues. The whole variable domain, remainder taken from reference TRBV9 and TRBJ2-1, is DSGVTQTPKHLITATGQRVTLRCSPRSGDLSVYWYQQSLDQGLQFLIQYYNGEERAKGNILERFSAQQFPDLHSELNLSSLELGDSALYFCASSVGERGYNEQFFGPGTRLTVL.

This rearrangement joins TRBV4-1 to TRBJ2-1, with a weak D call TRBD2 (5 bases). Germline V gene data show CDR1 as MGHRA and CDR2 as YSYEKL. The CDR3 is 16 amino acids. The V gene lost 0 bases and the J gene lost 9 bases, with 18 bases spanning the gap. CDR3 sequence: CASSQDPSLGLIEQFF. The CDR3, as DNA: TGCGCCAGCAGCCAAGATCCTAGCTTGGGCCTTATTGAGCAGTTCTTC.

This chain joins TRBV20-1 and TRBJ1-2, with D possibly TRBD1 on 6 matching bases. Germline loops: CDR1 DFQATT, CDR2 SNEGSKA (reference sequence). The CDR3 totals 15 residues. Trimming took off 2 bases at V and 3 bases at J, with 16 bases between the two ends. Written as DNA, the CDR3 is TGCAGTGCTAGATCACCCATGGGGGGCGACTATGGCTACACCTTC. It is translated as CSARSPMGGDYGYTF.

The chain carries TRBV29-1 and TRBJ1-5, with unresolved D. Germline loops: CDR1 SQVTM, CDR2 ANQGSEA. The CDR3 sequence is 13 residues long. Trimming shortened V by 4 bases and J by 0 bases, and 7 bases separated the two germline ends. CDR3 region: CSVGIASNQPQHF. The CDR3 DNA is TGCAGCGTTGGGATAGCTAGCAATCAGCCCCAGCATTTT.

This sequence joins TRBV20-1 and TRBJ1-2; 8 nucleotides agree with TRBD1. The CDR3 runs 13 residues. V shed 6 bases and J 4 bases; nucleotides not matched to a gene: 7. Germline V gene sequence: CDR1 DFQATT, CDR2 SNEGSKA (reference sequence). The CDR3 region has the DNA TGCAGTGCAAAGGACAGGGATCCCTATGGCTACACCTTC. It specifies CSAKDRDPYGYTF.